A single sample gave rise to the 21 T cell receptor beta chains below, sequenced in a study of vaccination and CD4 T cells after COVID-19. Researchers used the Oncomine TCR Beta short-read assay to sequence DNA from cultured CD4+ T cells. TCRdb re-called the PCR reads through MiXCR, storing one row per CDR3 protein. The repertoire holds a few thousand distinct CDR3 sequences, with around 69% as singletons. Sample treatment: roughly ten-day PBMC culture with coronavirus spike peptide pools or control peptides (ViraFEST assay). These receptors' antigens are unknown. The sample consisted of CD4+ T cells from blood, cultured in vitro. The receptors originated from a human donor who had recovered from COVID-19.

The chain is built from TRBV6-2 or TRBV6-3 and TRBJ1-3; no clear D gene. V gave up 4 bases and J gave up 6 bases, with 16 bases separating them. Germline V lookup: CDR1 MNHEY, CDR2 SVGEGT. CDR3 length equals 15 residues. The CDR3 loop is CASSSPLGQPNTIYF. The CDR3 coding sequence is TGTGCCAGCAGTTCACCCCTCGGGCAGCCAAACACCATATATTTT.

For the CDR3, the DNA is TGTGCCATCAGTGAGAGGGGCGGGGGGAGCTCCTACGAGCAGTACTTC. This codes for CAISERGGGSSYEQYF. The chain uses TRBV10-3 and TRBJ2-7; 8 bases fit TRBD2. The CDR3 has 16 residues. Germline lookup yields CDR1 ENHRY and CDR2 SYGVKD. With 2 bases clipped from V and 0 bases from J, the junction kept 6 bases outside the gene matches.

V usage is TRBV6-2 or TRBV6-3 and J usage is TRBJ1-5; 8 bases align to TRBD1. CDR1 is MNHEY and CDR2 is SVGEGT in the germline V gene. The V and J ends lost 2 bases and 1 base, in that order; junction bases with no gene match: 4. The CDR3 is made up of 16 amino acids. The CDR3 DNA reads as TGTGCCAGCAGTTACCGGCAGGGGGCGAGCAATCAGCCCCAGCATTTT. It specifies CASSYRQGASNQPQHF.

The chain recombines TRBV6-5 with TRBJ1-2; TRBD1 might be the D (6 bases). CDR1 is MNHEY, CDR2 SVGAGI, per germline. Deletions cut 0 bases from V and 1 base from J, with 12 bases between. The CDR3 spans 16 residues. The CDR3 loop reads CASSYSGTFFNYGYTF. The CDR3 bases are TGTGCCAGCAGTTACTCCGGGACATTTTTTAACTATGGCTACACCTTC.

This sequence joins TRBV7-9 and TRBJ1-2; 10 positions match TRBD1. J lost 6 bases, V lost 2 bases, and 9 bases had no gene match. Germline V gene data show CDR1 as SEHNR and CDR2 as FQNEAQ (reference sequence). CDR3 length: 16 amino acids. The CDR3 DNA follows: TGTGCCAGCAGCTTAAGGGGGACAGGGGCCTCGGATGGCTACACCTTC. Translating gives CASSLRGTGASDGYTF.

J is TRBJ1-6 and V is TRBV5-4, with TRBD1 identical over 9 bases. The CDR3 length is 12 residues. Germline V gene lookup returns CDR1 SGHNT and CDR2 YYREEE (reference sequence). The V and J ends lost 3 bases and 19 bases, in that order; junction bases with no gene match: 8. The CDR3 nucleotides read TGTGCCAGCAGCTGGGAGAGGACAGGGGAGCACTTT. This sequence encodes CASSWERTGEHF.

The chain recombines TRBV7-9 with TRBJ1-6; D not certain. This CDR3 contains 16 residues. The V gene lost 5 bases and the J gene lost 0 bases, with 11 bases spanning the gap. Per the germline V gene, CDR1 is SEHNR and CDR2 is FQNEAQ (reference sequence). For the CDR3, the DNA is TGTGCCAGCAGCCCCGCAGGAAGCTCCTATAATTCACCCCTCCACTTT. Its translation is CASSPAGSSYNSPLHF. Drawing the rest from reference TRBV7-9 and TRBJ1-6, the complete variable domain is DTGVSQNPRHKITKRGQNVTFRCDPISEHNRLYWYRQTLGQGPEFLTYFQNEAQLEKSRLLSDRFSAERPKGSFSTLEIQRTEQGDSAMYLCASSPAGSSYNSPLHFGNGTRLTVT.

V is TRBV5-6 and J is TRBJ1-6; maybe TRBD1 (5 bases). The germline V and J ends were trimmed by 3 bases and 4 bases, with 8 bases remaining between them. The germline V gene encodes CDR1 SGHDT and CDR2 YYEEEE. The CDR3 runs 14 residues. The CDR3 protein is CASSSGQYNSPLHF. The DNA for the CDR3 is TGTGCCAGCAGCTCGGGGCAGTATAATTCACCCCTCCACTTT.

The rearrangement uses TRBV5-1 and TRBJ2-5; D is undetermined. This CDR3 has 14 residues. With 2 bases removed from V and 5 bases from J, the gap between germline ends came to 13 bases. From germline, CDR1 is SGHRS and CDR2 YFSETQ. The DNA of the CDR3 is TGCGCCAGCAGCTTAGAGGACCCCAGCGAGACCCAGTACTTC. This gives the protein CASSLEDPSETQYF.

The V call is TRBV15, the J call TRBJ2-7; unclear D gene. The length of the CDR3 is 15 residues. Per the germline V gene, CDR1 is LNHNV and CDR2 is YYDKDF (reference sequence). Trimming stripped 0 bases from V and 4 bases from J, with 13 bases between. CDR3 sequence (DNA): TGTGCCACCAGCAGAGATTTGTGGGCCTCGTACGAGCAGTACTTC. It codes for CATSRDLWASYEQYF. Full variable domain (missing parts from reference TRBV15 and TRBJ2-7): DAMVIQNPRYQVTQFGKPVTLSCSQTLNHNVMYWYQQKSSQAPKLLFHYYDKDFNNEADTPDNFQSRRPNTSFCFLDIRSPGLGDTAMYLCATSRDLWASYEQYFGPGTRLTVT.

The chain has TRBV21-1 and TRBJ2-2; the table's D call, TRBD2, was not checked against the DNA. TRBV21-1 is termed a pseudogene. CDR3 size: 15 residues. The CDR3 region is CASSERGGKAGELFF. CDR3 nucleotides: TGTGCCAGCAGCGAGCGGGGGGGCAAAGCCGGGGAGCTGTTTTTT.

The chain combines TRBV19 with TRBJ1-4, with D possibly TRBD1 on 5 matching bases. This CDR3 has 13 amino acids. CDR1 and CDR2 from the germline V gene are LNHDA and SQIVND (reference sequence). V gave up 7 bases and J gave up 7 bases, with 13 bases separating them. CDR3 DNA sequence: TGTGCCAGTACGGGGGAAATTCGTGAAAAACTGTTTTTT. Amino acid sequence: CASTGEIREKLFF.

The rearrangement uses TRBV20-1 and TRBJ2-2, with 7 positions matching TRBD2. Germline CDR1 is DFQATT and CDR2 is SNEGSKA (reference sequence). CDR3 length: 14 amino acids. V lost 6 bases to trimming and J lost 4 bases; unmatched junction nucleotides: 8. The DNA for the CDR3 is TGCAGTGCCCTACTAGCGATCGGCACCGGGGAGCTGTTTTTT. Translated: CSALLAIGTGELFF.

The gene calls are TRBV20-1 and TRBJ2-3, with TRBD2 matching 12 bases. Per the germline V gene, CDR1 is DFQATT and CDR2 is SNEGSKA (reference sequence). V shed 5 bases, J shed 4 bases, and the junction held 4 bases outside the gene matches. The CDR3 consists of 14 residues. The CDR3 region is CSAPLAGGSDTQYF. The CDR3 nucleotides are TGCAGTGCTCCTCTAGCGGGGGGGTCAGATACGCAGTATTTT.

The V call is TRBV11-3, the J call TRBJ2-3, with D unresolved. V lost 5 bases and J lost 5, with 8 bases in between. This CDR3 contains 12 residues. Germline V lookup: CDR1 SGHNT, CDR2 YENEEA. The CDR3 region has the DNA TGTGCCAGCAGCCCCACCGGAGATACGCAGTATTTT. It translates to CASSPTGDTQYF.

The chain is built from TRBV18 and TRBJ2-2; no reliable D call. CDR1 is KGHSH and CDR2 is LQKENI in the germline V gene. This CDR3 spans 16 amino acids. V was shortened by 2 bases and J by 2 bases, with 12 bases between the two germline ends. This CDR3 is CASSPFTNSNTGELFF. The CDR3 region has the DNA TGTGCCAGCTCACCATTCACAAATTCAAACACCGGGGAGCTGTTTTTT.

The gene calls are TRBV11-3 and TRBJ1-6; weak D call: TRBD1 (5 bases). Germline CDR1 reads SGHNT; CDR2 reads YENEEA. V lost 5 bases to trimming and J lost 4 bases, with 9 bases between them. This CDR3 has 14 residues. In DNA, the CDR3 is TGTGCCAGCAGCCCCGGGACGTATAATTCACCCCTCCACTTT. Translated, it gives CASSPGTYNSPLHF.

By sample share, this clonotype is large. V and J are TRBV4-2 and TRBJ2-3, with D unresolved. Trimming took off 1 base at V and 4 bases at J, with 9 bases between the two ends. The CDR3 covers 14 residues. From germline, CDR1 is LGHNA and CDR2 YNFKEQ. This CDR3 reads CASSQGTSADTQYF. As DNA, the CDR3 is TGTGCCAGCAGCCAAGGGACCTCTGCAGATACGCAGTATTTT.

The CDR3: CASRSPGLAPYEQYF. The CDR3 DNA is TGTGCCAGCAGATCACCGGGACTAGCTCCCTACGAGCAGTACTTC. The V call is TRBV11-2, the J call TRBJ2-7; 9 bases agree with TRBD2. V lost 6 bases to trimming and J lost 2 bases; unmatched junction nucleotides: 8. There are 15 residues in the CDR3. CDR1 and CDR2 (germline): SGHAT, FQNNGV.

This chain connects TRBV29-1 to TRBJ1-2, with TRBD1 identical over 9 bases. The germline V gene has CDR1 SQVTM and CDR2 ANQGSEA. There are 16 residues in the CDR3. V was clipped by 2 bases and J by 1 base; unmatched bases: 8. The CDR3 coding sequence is TGCAGCGTTGAATCCCTCGGACAGGGGAATAACTATGGCTACACCTTC. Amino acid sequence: CSVESLGQGNNYGYTF.

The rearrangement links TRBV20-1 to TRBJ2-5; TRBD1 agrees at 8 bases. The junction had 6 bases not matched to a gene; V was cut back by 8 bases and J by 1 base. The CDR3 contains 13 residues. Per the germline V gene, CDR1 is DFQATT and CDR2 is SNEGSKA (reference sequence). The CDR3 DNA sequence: TGCAGTCCAGAGACAGGGGCCCAAGAGACCCAGTACTTC. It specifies CSPETGAQETQYF.